This T cell receptor beta chain was identified in a study of blood T cell repertoires in COVID-19. This clone was seen once. The CDR3 length is 15 residues. Per germline, CDR1 MNHEY and CDR2 SVGEGT. Trimming took 3 bases from V and 2 from J, leaving 14 bases between them. Repertoires were generated with immunoSEQ multiplex PCR, while TCRdb's copy carries only in-frame clones and drops some. The profile shows a few hundred thousand clones, 90% of them singletons. Sequencing used PBMCs or T cells enriched from blood (not recorded which). The sequence came from a young woman with acute COVID-19. The chain employs TRBV6-2 or TRBV6-3 and TRBJ2-7; possibly TRBD1 for D (6 bases). DNA of the CDR3: TGTGCCAGCAGTTATTGGGACATTAGGACCTACGAGCAGTACTTC. It encodes CASSYWDIRTYEQYF.